The clone carrying this T cell receptor (beta chain) has more than one count but fewer than ten. Its antigen is unidentified. CD45RO-negative, CCR7-positively selected cells formed the naive CD8 fraction, excluding terminally differentiated effector memory CD45RA+ cells. There are 12 residues in the CDR3. Germline lookup yields CDR1 SEHNR and CDR2 FQNEAQ (reference sequence). Germline trimming cut 8 bases from V and 5 bases from J; bases unmatched to any gene: 2. Sorted subsets were amplified in replicate PCRs using 200 to 250 ng DNA, about 30,000 T cell genomes. Clones were read by immunoSEQ multiplex PCR, and TCRdb kept only the in-frame ones, dropping some. The profile covers millions of clones, with about 95% appearing a single time and 0.85% to 1.3% taken by the ten largest. The sample originates from a study of shared clonotypes between healthy human individuals. Study observations and caveats: Rarefaction demonstrated incomplete sorted-subset sequencing despite large depth. Naive CD4 clonotypes overlapped across a handful of donors at approximately 5.3%.

The TCR sequence derives from a man between 18 and 29 years old in good health. The chain links TRBV7-9 to TRBJ2-2; 7 bases are a match to TRBD1. Material for sequencing was naive CD8+ T cells sorted from blood. CDR3 region: CASPTGTGELFF. In DNA form, the CDR3 reads TGTGCCAGCCCGACAGGGACCGGGGAGCTGTTTTTT. The full variable domain, rest sourced from reference TRBV7-9 and TRBJ2-2, is DTGVSQNPRHKITKRGQNVTFRCDPISEHNRLYWYRQTLGQGPEFLTYFQNEAQLEKSRLLSDRFSAERPKGSFSTLEIQRTEQGDSAMYLCASPTGTGELFFGEGSRLTVL.